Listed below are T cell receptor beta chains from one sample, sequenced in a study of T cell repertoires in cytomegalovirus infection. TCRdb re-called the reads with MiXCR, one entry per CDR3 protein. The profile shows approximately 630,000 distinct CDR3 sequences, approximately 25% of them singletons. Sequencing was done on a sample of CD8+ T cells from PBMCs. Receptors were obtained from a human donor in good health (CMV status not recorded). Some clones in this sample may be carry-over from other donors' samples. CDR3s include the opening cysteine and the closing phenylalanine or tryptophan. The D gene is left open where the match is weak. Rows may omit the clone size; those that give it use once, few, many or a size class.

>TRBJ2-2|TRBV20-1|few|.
TGCAGTGCTAGGATAAACGCGGCGGGGTCCACCGGGGAGCTGTTTTTT
CSARINAAGSTGELFF
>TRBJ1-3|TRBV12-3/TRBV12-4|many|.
TGTGCCAGCAGTTTTCTATCTAGCCTGGGAAACACCATATATTTT
CASSFLSSLGNTIYF
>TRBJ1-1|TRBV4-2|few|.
TGTGCCAGCAGCCAAGCCGGGTCTGGGAATGAAGCTTTCTTT
CASSQAGSGNEAFF
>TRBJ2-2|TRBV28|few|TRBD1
TGTGCCAGCAGTTTAGGTCTGGCAGGGGGCTTGGGGGAGCTGTTTTTT
CASSLGLAGGLGELFF
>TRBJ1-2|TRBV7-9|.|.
TGTGCCAGCAGCGCCCTGGGGCAGGGAGGGAGCTATGGCTACACCTTC
CASSALGQGGSYGYTF
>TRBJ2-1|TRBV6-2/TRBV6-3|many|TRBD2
TGTGCCAGCAGTTACCCCGGGACTAGCGGGGGCGTTGACTCCTACAATGAGCAGTTCTTC
CASSYPGTSGGVDSYNEQFF
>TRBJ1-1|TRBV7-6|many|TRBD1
TGTGCCAGCAGCCACGGGACAGGGGTAATCCCTGAAGCTTTCTTT
CASSHGTGVIPEAFF
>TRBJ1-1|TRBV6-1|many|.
TGTGCCAGCAGTCAGTCTGAAGCTTTCTTT
CASSQSEAFF
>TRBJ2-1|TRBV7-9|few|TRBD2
TGTGCCAGCAGCTTATTTCCTAGCGGGGGCATCTACAATGAGCAGTTCTTC
CASSLFPSGGIYNEQFF
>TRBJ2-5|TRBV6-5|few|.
TGTGCCAGCAGTTACGGGCTTCAAGAGACCCAGTACTTC
CASSYGLQETQYF
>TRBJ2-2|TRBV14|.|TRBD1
TGTGCCAGCAGCCAAACAGGGGGCACCGGGGAGCTGTTTTTT
CASSQTGGTGELFF
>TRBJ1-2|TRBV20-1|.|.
TGCAGTGCCGAGAGGGCGGGGGGAGATGGCTACACCTTC
CSAERAGGDGYTF
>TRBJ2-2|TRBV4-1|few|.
TGCGCCAGCAGCCAGGAGCGTGAGCAGCTGTTTTTT
CASSQEREQLFF
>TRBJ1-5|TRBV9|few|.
TGTGCCAGCAGCGAGGGCAGGAGCAATCAGCCCCAGCATTTT
CASSEGRSNQPQHF
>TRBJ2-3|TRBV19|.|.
TGTGCCAGTAGTATTTACCTCGGGGCCACAGATACGCAGTATTTT
CASSIYLGATDTQYF